The 30 T cell receptor beta chains given below trace back to one sample, sequenced in a study of cytomegalovirus exposure and HLA in healthy donors. The primer mix had 60 Vbeta and 13 Jbeta primers. The repertoire was sequenced with immunoSEQ multiplex PCR; TCRdb's copy has only in-frame clones and lacks some. The table has some 200,000 clones, 80% to 85% seen once. The specimen was PBMCs. The receptor set was obtained from a woman aged 40 to 50 in good health and CMV-seronegative.

The rearrangement joins TRBV27 to TRBJ1-6, with TRBD1 as a possible D gene (6 bases). The germline V gene encodes CDR1 MNHEY and CDR2 SMNVEV (reference sequence). This CDR3 region has 15 residues. V was clipped by 3 bases and J by 8 bases, with 14 bases between them. CDR3 in amino acids: CASSFSQGRYSPLHF. CDR3 sequence (DNA): TGTGCCAGCAGTTTTTCACAGGGAAGGTATTCACCCCTCCACTTT.

This clone was seen a single time. The chain carries TRBV4-2 and TRBJ2-1; D remains ambiguous. CDR3 length equals 12 residues. V lost 5 bases, J lost 9 bases, and 11 bases lay in between. From germline, CDR1 is LGHNA and CDR2 YNFKEQ. CDR3 DNA: TGTGCCAGCAGCTCGCTTCTAGGTGAGCAGTTCTTC. Protein: CASSSLLGEQFF.

The chain employs TRBV15 and TRBJ1-2; TRBD1 aligns across 10 bases. Germline V CDR1 and CDR2: LNHNV, YYDKDF (reference sequence). This CDR3 spans 16 amino acids. The J segment lost 8 bases and the V segment lost 0 bases, leaving 9 bases of the junction unmatched. In DNA form, the CDR3 reads TGTGCCACCAGCAGAGACCTAGGAGGGACAGGGGTAGGCTACACCTTC. Protein: CATSRDLGGTGVGYTF.

The chain uses TRBV11-2 and TRBJ2-1; TRBD2 aligns across 11 bases. Germline CDR1 is SGHAT and CDR2 is FQNNGV. Trimming cost V 5 bases and J 2 bases; bases outside gene matches: 8. This CDR3 spans 17 amino acids. The CDR3 reads CASSNGTSGWTYNEQFF. DNA of the CDR3: TGTGCCAGCAGCAACGGGACTAGCGGTTGGACCTACAATGAGCAGTTCTTC.

The chain links TRBV18 to TRBJ2-5; 10 bases fit TRBD1. CDR3 length: 15 residues. Trimming removed 4 bases from V and 5 bases from J; junction bases left unmatched: 7. CDR1 KGHSH and CDR2 LQKENI come from the germline V gene. CDR3 sequence (DNA): TGTGCCAGCTCACGCGACAGGGGGCATGGGGAGACCCAGTACTTC. Translating gives CASSRDRGHGETQYF. Drawing the rest from reference TRBV18 and TRBJ2-5, the complete variable domain is NAGVMQNPRHLVRRRGQEARLRCSPMKGHSHVYWYRQLPEEGLKFMVYLQKENIIDESGMPKERFSAEFPKEGPSILRIQQVVRGDSAAYFCASSRDRGHGETQYFGPGTRLLVL.

This clone was seen more than once but under ten times. V and J are TRBV9 and TRBJ2-7; possibly TRBD2 for D (5 bases). CDR1 SGDLS and CDR2 YYNGEE come from the germline V gene. The V and J ends lost 0 bases and 2 bases respectively, with 9 bases between them. The length of the CDR3 is 14 residues. CDR3 bases: TGTGCCAGCAGCGTAGAAGCGGAACCCTACGAGCAGTACTTC. Protein: CASSVEAEPYEQYF.

The table lists this clone with a few counts. This chain links TRBV19 with TRBJ2-3; 8 nucleotides match TRBD1. V shed 9 bases, J shed 3 bases, and the junction held 11 bases outside the gene matches. The CDR3 runs 15 residues. CDR1 and CDR2 from the germline V gene are LNHDA and SQIVND (reference sequence). The CDR3 loop reads CASAGGSELTDTQYF. The CDR3 DNA is TGTGCCAGCGCAGGGGGCTCGGAACTTACAGATACGCAGTATTTT.

The chain links TRBV7-9 to TRBJ2-3, with a possible D match to TRBD1 (6 bases). With 5 bases removed from V and 0 bases from J, the gap between germline ends came to 12 bases. CDR3 length: 15 residues. The germline V gene encodes CDR1 SEHNR and CDR2 FQNEAQ (reference sequence). The CDR3 DNA reads as TGTGCCAGCAGCATACAGGGTTCTAGCACAGATACGCAGTATTTT. Translated, it gives CASSIQGSSTDTQYF.

V gene TRBV5-4 combines with J gene TRBJ1-2; 10 positions agree with TRBD1. Germline V lookup: CDR1 SGHNT, CDR2 YYREEE (reference sequence). The CDR3 extends over 17 amino acids. Unmatched junction bases numbered 11, after V lost 6 bases and J lost 0 bases. CDR3 bases: TGTGCCAGCATCCAAAGACAGGGGGCTTTAACTAACTATGGCTACACCTTC. It encodes CASIQRQGALTNYGYTF.

V is TRBV23-1 and J is TRBJ1-5; D perhaps matches TRBD1 (5 bases). TRBV23-1 is reported as an ORF; its role is uncertain. V gave up 9 bases and J gave up 3 bases, with 12 bases separating them. There are 13 residues in the CDR3. This CDR3 reads CASLKQDNQPQHF. In nucleotides, the CDR3 is TGCGCCAGTTTGAAACAGGACAATCAGCCCCAGCATTTT.

In regard to this clone: The junction does not match germline at one end; this may be a read error. The chain couples TRBV7-9 to TRBJ2-7, with TRBD2 as a possible D gene (7 bases). The CDR3 runs 18 residues. Germline CDR1 reads SEHNR; CDR2 reads FQNEAQ (reference sequence). This CDR3 reads CSSSSNRGLAVDSYEQYF. In DNA, the CDR3 is TGTTCCAGCAGCTCCAATCGGGGGCTAGCGGTAGACTCCTACGAGCAGTACTTC.

Remarks on this clone: The junction departs from germline at one end; a sequencing error may be responsible. The chain links TRBV7-3 to TRBJ2-7; 7 nucleotides agree with TRBD2. The CDR3 runs to 13 residues. CDR1 is SGHTA and CDR2 is FQGTGA in the germline V gene. CDR3 coding DNA: TGTTCCAGCAGCCAAGGACTAGGTTACGAGCAGTACTTC. Protein sequence: CSSSQGLGYEQYF. Based on the CDR3 plus reference TRBV7-3 and TRBJ2-7, the full variable domain is GAGVSQTPSNKVTEKGKYVELRCDPISGHTALYWYRQSLGQGPEFLIYFQGTGAADDSGLPNDRFFAVRPEGSVSTLKIQRTERGDSAVYLCSSSQGLGYEQYFGPGTRLTVT.

CDR3 nucleotide sequence: TGTGCCAGCAGTTTCTTGGCTCCACGGAGGTCTAATGAAAAACTGTTTTTT. As protein: CASSFLAPRRSNEKLFF. The rearrangement joins TRBV28 to TRBJ1-4, with D hard to call. With 3 bases removed from V and 3 bases from J, the gap between germline ends came to 17 bases. This CDR3 has 17 residues. Germline V gene sequence: CDR1 MDHEN, CDR2 SYDVKM.

The rearrangement uses TRBV7-9 and TRBJ2-7; TRBD2 aligns across 7 bases. The CDR3 contains 15 residues. V lost 5 bases, J lost 4 bases, and 11 bases stayed unmatched. In germline, CDR1 is SEHNR, CDR2 FQNEAQ (reference sequence). DNA of the CDR3: TGTGCCAGCAGCCTGGGCCGGGGACTAAAATACGAGCAGTACTTC. Translating gives CASSLGRGLKYEQYF.

The chain recombines TRBV6-1 with TRBJ1-5; D unresolved. The V and J ends lost 8 bases and 6 bases respectively, with 11 bases between them. In germline, CDR1 is MNHNS, CDR2 SASEGT. The CDR3 is 12 residues long. The CDR3 protein is CASGVGSQPQHF. As DNA, the CDR3 is TGTGCCAGCGGGGTTGGGAGTCAGCCCCAGCATTTT.

To note about this clone: The junction shows a germline mismatch at one end, possibly a read error. V usage is TRBV28 and J usage is TRBJ1-2; D not certain. The CDR3 consists of 15 residues. Germline CDR1 reads MDHEN; CDR2 reads SYDVKM. CDR3: CASSFPRRANYGYTF. CDR3 DNA: TGTGCCAGCAGTTTCCCCCGGCGGGCAAACTACGGCTACACCTTC.

This chain links TRBV30 with TRBJ2-3, with 7 nucleotides matching TRBD2. The CDR3 totals 14 residues. V shed 4 bases, J shed 1 base, and the junction held 5 bases outside the gene matches. Germline V gives CDR1 GTSNPN, CDR2 SVGIG (reference sequence). The DNA of the CDR3 is TGTGCCTGGACCCAAACTAGCGGCACAGATACGCAGTATTTT. It translates to CAWTQTSGTDTQYF.

This rearrangement joins TRBV4-1 to TRBJ2-1, with 9 positions matching TRBD2. Unmatched junction bases numbered 8, after V lost 0 bases and J lost 8 bases. Germline CDR1 is MGHRA and CDR2 is YSYEKL. The CDR3 is 16 amino acids. The CDR3: CASSQDGTSFIYEQFF. In nucleotides, the CDR3 is TGCGCCAGCAGCCAAGATGGGACTAGCTTTATCTATGAGCAGTTCTTC.

The chain is built from TRBV18 and TRBJ1-4; D perhaps matches TRBD1 (6 bases). From germline, CDR1 is KGHSH and CDR2 LQKENI. V lost 0 bases to trimming and J lost 2 bases, with 10 bases between them. The CDR3 contains 16 residues. CDR3 bases: TGTGCCAGCTCACCACCGCGGGGGCTCACTAATGAAAAACTGTTTTTT. Translating it yields CASSPPRGLTNEKLFF.

The genes are TRBV9 and TRBJ2-6; 7 nucleotides agree with TRBD1. The CDR3 is 17 residues long. Germline V gene data show CDR1 as SGDLS and CDR2 as YYNGEE. Trimming at V came to 0 bases and at J to 0 bases, leaving 3 bases not matched to a gene. The CDR3 DNA is TGTGCCAGCAGCGTAGAACAGGGGTTCTCTGGGGCCAACGTCCTGACTTTC. Amino acid sequence: CASSVEQGFSGANVLTF.

The count of this clone is one. This chain joins TRBV5-1 and TRBJ2-5, with a weak D call TRBD2 (6 bases). Per the germline V gene, CDR1 is SGHRS and CDR2 is YFSETQ. This CDR3 has 16 residues. V gave up 3 bases and J gave up 5 bases, with 20 bases separating them. The chain's CDR3 is CASSSGVITSRETQYF. The CDR3 DNA reads TGCGCCAGCAGCTCGGGGGTTATAACTAGTAGGGAGACCCAGTACTTC. Supplemented by reference TRBV5-1 and TRBJ2-5, the full variable domain reads KAGVTQTPRYLIKTRGQQVTLSCSPISGHRSVSWYQQTPGQGLQFLFEYFSETQRNKGNFPGRFSGRQFSNSRSEMNVSTLELGDSALYLCASSSGVITSRETQYFGPGTRLLVL.

The chain employs TRBV28 and TRBJ2-7, with D possibly matching TRBD2 (7 bases). Trimming stripped 3 bases from V and 0 bases from J, with 12 bases between. Per germline, CDR1 MDHEN and CDR2 SYDVKM. This CDR3 spans 15 amino acids. The CDR3 here is CASSFRGGYSYEQYF. DNA of the CDR3: TGTGCCAGCAGTTTCCGCGGGGGCTACTCCTACGAGCAGTACTTC.

The chain combines TRBV2 with TRBJ1-3; D unclear. There are 14 residues in the CDR3. CDR1 SNHLY and CDR2 FYNNEI come from the germline V gene. V was cut by 7 bases and J by 3 bases, with 13 bases left in between. The CDR3 protein is CASTLRGIGNTIYF. In DNA form, the CDR3 reads TGTGCCAGCACTTTACGCGGGATTGGAAACACCATATATTTT.

This rearrangement joins TRBV5-6 to TRBJ1-1; possible D gene TRBD1, 5 bases. The CDR3 is made up of 13 amino acids. The V and J ends lost 0 bases and 8 bases respectively, with 11 bases between them. Germline CDR1 reads SGHDT; CDR2 reads YYEEEE. In nucleotides, the CDR3 is TGTGCCAGCAGCTTGGGGGGCTTGGGCGAAGCTTTCTTT. The encoded protein is CASSLGGLGEAFF. Full variable domain (outside the CDR3, taken from reference TRBV5-6 and TRBJ1-1): DAGVTQSPTHLIKTRGQQVTLRCSPKSGHDTVSWYQQALGQGPQFIFQYYEEEERQRGNFPDRFSGHQFPNYSSELNVNALLLGDSALYLCASSLGGLGEAFFGQGTRLTVV.

In this sample, this clone turned up once. The chain couples TRBV2 to TRBJ1-1; 7 bases line up with TRBD1. The V segment lost 7 bases and the J segment 4 bases; nucleotides outside the gene matches: 6. CDR1 and CDR2 (germline): SNHLY, FYNNEI. The CDR3 is made up of 13 amino acids. CDR3 residues: CASNRQGGTEAFF. CDR3 nucleotides: TGTGCCAGCAACCGACAGGGAGGCACTGAAGCTTTCTTT.

The V and J genes are TRBV11-3 and TRBJ2-1, with D maybe TRBD2 (6 bases). The CDR3 loop spans 16 amino acids. V lost 5 bases to trimming and J lost 2 bases, with 16 bases between them. Germline V lookup: CDR1 SGHNT, CDR2 YENEEA. The DNA of the CDR3 is TGTGCCAGCAGCGAGACTCCGGGAGTAGCCTACAATGAGCAGTTCTTC. It is translated as CASSETPGVAYNEQFF.

The J gene is TRBJ2-7, the V gene TRBV30; the D gene is possibly TRBD2 (6 bases). This CDR3 has 13 amino acids. Germline V gene data show CDR1 as GTSNPN and CDR2 as SVGIG (reference sequence). V lost 4 bases and J 3 bases, leaving 13 bases between the germline ends. The CDR3 DNA reads TGTGCCTGGAAGGGGACTTGGAACTACGAGCAGTACTTC. Its protein is CAWKGTWNYEQYF.

The rearrangement uses TRBV18 and TRBJ1-1, with D uncertain. CDR3 size: 12 residues. The V gene lost 2 bases and the J gene lost 9 bases, with 10 bases spanning the gap. The germline V gene has CDR1 KGHSH and CDR2 LQKENI. CDR3 sequence: CASSPADSQAFF. The CDR3 bases are TGTGCCAGCTCACCAGCCGACTCCCAAGCTTTCTTT.

V gene TRBV27 combines with J gene TRBJ2-7, with D possibly matching TRBD2 (6 bases). The V end lost 3 bases, the J end lost 3 bases, and 27 bases lay between the germline ends. CDR3 length: 19 residues. Germline V CDR1 and CDR2: MNHEY, SMNVEV (reference sequence). The CDR3 protein is CASSFRGTARERLVYEQYF. The CDR3 nucleotides read TGTGCCAGCAGTTTCCGCGGAACTGCTCGGGAGAGACTAGTCTACGAGCAGTACTTC.

This chain links TRBV11-3 with TRBJ1-1, with 10 bases matching TRBD1. Germline CDR1 is SGHNT and CDR2 is YENEEA. Trimming at V came to 5 bases and at J to 9 bases, leaving 6 bases not matched to a gene. The CDR3 length is 13 residues. The CDR3 loop reads CASSLGDRGQAFF. The CDR3 DNA follows: TGTGCCAGCAGCCTAGGGGACAGGGGACAAGCTTTCTTT.